The next 12 T cell receptor beta chains were all read from a single sample in a study of breast tumors, draining lymph nodes, adjacent tissues. TCRdb redid the calling of the multiplex PCR reads with MiXCR, one entry per CDR3 protein. The data contain roughly 20,000 distinct CDR3 sequences, roughly two fifths of them singletons. Sequences were obtained from breast tumor tissue. All receptors derive from a female donor with breast cancer. Some clones in this sample may be carry-over from other donors' samples.

In its sample, this clonotype was seen a few times. The V call is TRBV2, the J call TRBJ2-1, with 8 bases lining up with TRBD2. With 9 bases clipped from V and 8 bases from J, the junction kept 9 bases outside the gene matches. CDR3 size: 13 residues. CDR1 SNHLY and CDR2 FYNNEI come from the germline V gene. The CDR3 reads CARDSGGVHEQFF. The DNA of the CDR3 is TGTGCCAGGGACAGCGGGGGAGTTCATGAGCAGTTCTTC.

The chain links TRBV7-6 to TRBJ2-5, with 8 positions matching TRBD2. The CDR3 consists of 17 residues. Germline V gives CDR1 SGHVS, CDR2 FNYEAQ. V dropped 0 bases and J dropped 5; count of bases not matched to a gene: 11. The CDR3 protein is CASSLARSGGARETQYF. Written as DNA, the CDR3 is TGTGCCAGCAGCTTAGCGAGGAGCGGGGGCGCACGGGAGACCCAGTACTTC. Full variable domain (outside the CDR3, taken from reference TRBV7-6 and TRBJ2-5): GAGVSQSPRYKVTKRGQDVALRCDPISGHVSLYWYRQALGQGPEFLTYFNYEAQQDKSGLPNDRFSAERPEGSISTLTIQRTEQRDSAMYRCASSLARSGGARETQYFGPGTRLLVL.

This clonotype was recorded many times. V gene TRBV12-3 or TRBV12-4 combines with J gene TRBJ1-2; 10 positions match TRBD1. The length of the CDR3 is 15 residues. V was clipped by 5 bases and J by 7 bases; unmatched bases: 10. The CDR3 DNA follows: TGTGCCAGCAGTCCCAGGACAGGGGGGGGTGCTGGCTACACCTTC. It yields the protein CASSPRTGGGAGYTF.

This clonotype is medium-sized (0.01 to 0.1%) by share. The CDR3 region is CATSDNSGLVGTDTQYF. CDR3 in DNA: TGTGCCACCAGTGATAATAGCGGCCTCGTTGGCACAGATACGCAGTATTTT. The rearrangement joins TRBV24-1 to TRBJ2-3, with D maybe TRBD2 (6 bases). Trimming removed 3 bases from V and 1 base from J, with 16 bases in between. Looked up from germline, CDR1 is KGHDR and CDR2 is SFDVKD. The CDR3 is 17 residues long.

The J gene is TRBJ1-4, the V gene TRBV2; D is uncertain. V gave up 3 bases and J gave up 8 bases, with 4 bases separating them. Looked up from germline, CDR1 is SNHLY and CDR2 is FYNNEI. This CDR3 has 11 residues. The CDR3 protein is CASSDREKLFF. For the CDR3, the DNA is TGTGCCAGCAGTGACCGGGAAAAACTGTTTTTT.

This clonotype was observed at least ten times. The chain joins TRBV7-9 to TRBJ2-2; 8 nucleotides match TRBD1. The V segment lost 6 bases and the J segment 2 bases; nucleotides outside the gene matches: 5. Per the germline V gene, CDR1 is SEHNR and CDR2 is FQNEAQ (reference sequence). The CDR3 consists of 15 residues. CDR3 region: CASRPGQANTGELFF. The CDR3 coding sequence is TGTGCCAGCAGGCCGGGACAGGCCAACACCGGGGAGCTGTTTTTT.

The J gene is TRBJ1-5, the V gene TRBV10-3, with TRBD1 identical over 8 bases. Per germline, CDR1 ENHRY and CDR2 SYGVKD. This CDR3 spans 17 amino acids. J gave up 2 bases and V 2 bases, and 8 bases lay outside the gene matches. The CDR3 coding sequence is TGTGCCATCAGTGAGCCGAACAGGGGGAAAGGCAATCAGCCCCAGCATTTT. Residues: CAISEPNRGKGNQPQHF.

This clonotype was recorded many times. J is TRBJ2-5 and V is TRBV14, with TRBD2 matching over 14 bases. Germline CDR1 is SGHDN and CDR2 is FVKESK. V gave up 1 base and J gave up 2 bases; unmatched junction bases: 12. This CDR3 comprises 20 residues. The CDR3 protein is CASSQGGLAGGGGGQETQYF. CDR3 sequence (DNA): TGTGCCAGCAGCCAAGGCGGACTAGCGGGAGGCGGAGGTGGTCAAGAGACCCAGTACTTC.

This clonotype was seen many times. V gene TRBV29-1 combines with J gene TRBJ1-2; no clear D. V was pared by 1 base and J by 8 bases, with 8 bases between. The CDR3 has 11 residues. Germline CDR1 reads SQVTM; CDR2 reads ANQGSEA. The CDR3 loop reads CSVEVRRGYTF. The CDR3 bases are TGCAGCGTTGAAGTTCGAAGGGGCTACACCTTC.

The CDR3 bases are TGTGCCAGCAGCCCTGCGGGGTTCGAGCAGTACTTC. The encoded protein is CASSPAGFEQYF. The chain joins TRBV13 to TRBJ2-7; D is perhaps TRBD2 (6 bases). CDR1 is PRHDT, CDR2 FYEKMQ, per germline (reference sequence). CDR3 size: 12 residues. V lost 5 bases and J 6 bases, leaving 11 bases between the germline ends.

This clonotype appeared once. The junction does not match germline at one end; this may be a read error. The J gene is TRBJ2-7, the V gene TRBV15; TRBD1 aligns across 7 bases. Per germline, CDR1 LNHNV and CDR2 YYDKDF (reference sequence). The CDR3 is 14 amino acids. The CDR3 nucleotides are TGTGCCACCAGCGGAGAGGCAGGGGGCTACGAGCAGTACTTC. It codes for CATSGEAGGYEQYF.

The table lists this clonotype with a few counts. The chain has TRBV20-1 and TRBJ1-1; D unclear. Germline CDR1 and CDR2: DFQATT and SNEGSKA (reference sequence). Trimming stripped 6 bases from V and 0 bases from J, with 11 bases between. This CDR3 contains 13 residues. Here the CDR3 reads CSAATDLNTEAFF. Written as DNA, the CDR3 is TGCAGTGCCGCTACAGACCTGAACACTGAAGCTTTCTTT.